The source of this T cell receptor (beta chain) is a study of cytomegalovirus exposure and HLA in healthy donors. 13 Jbeta primers and 60 Vbeta primers were used for the PCR. The method was immunoSEQ multiplex PCR; TCRdb's version includes in-frame clones alone and lacks a portion of them. In all, the sample yields around 100,000 clones. The CDR3 contains 15 residues. Germline-derived CDR1 and CDR2 are MNHEY and SMNVEV (reference sequence). The chain recombines TRBV27 with TRBJ2-5; TRBD1 aligns across 9 bases. The DNA end is a closer match to TRBJ2-7, so the J assignment may be wrong. Sequencing input: PBMCs. The TCR sequence derives from a man aged 30 to 39 in good health and CMV-seronegative. The CDR3 sequence is CASSSVGTGTGEQYF. The CDR3 bases are TGTGCCAGCAGTTCCGTAGGGACAGGGACGGGCGAGCAGTACTTC.